The 30 T cell receptor beta chains reported below all come from one sample, sequenced in a study of Ad26.COV2.S vaccination and SARS-CoV-2 variants. Repertoires were generated with immunoSEQ multiplex PCR, while TCRdb's copy carries only in-frame clones and drops some. Here the sample spans 100,000 or so clones, 80% being singletons. The sequenced sample was peripheral blood, obtained after recovery from COVID-19. The receptors originated from a human donor who had recovered from COVID-19.

This chain links TRBV10-1 with TRBJ2-5; D unclear. V was trimmed by 2 bases and J by 0 bases, leaving 1 base between them. CDR1 is WNHNN and CDR2 is SYGVQD in the germline V gene (reference sequence). The CDR3 runs 12 residues. This CDR3 reads CASSENQETQYF. The CDR3 coding sequence is TGCGCCAGCAGTGAGAACCAAGAGACCCAGTACTTC.

The chain carries TRBV7-9 and TRBJ1-5; D is unclear. CDR1 SEHNR and CDR2 FQNEAQ come from the germline V gene (reference sequence). Trimming shortened V by 5 bases and J by 3 bases, and 11 bases separated the two germline ends. This CDR3 is built from 14 residues. The CDR3 region has the DNA TGTGCCAGCAGCCGCGGGGTGGTCAATCAGCCCCAGCATTTT. This translates into CASSRGVVNQPQHF.

This chain connects TRBV7-2 to TRBJ2-4, with 8 bases fitting TRBD1. The CDR3 has 15 residues. The J segment lost 7 bases and the V segment lost 5 bases, leaving 10 bases of the junction unmatched. Germline values: CDR1 SGHTA, CDR2 FQGNSA. The CDR3 DNA reads as TGTGCCAGCAGCCCGCAGGGGGCGCTTGTGAACATTCAGTACTTC. This encodes CASSPQGALVNIQYF. The variable domain in full, completed from reference TRBV7-2 and TRBJ2-4, reads GAGVSQSPSNKVTEKGKDVELRCDPISGHTALYWYRQSLGQGLEFLIYFQGNSAPDKSGLPSDRFSAERTGGSVSTLTIQRTQQEDSAVYLCASSPQGALVNIQYFGAGTRLSVL.

The rearrangement joins TRBV19 to TRBJ1-5, with 8 bases lining up with TRBD1. Looked up from germline, CDR1 is LNHDA and CDR2 is SQIVND (reference sequence). The trim removed 6 bases at V and 9 bases at J, leaving 13 bases unmatched. CDR3 length: 15 residues. CDR3 region: CASSYVGTGRGPQHF. CDR3 sequence (DNA): TGTGCCAGTAGCTATGTCGGGACAGGCAGGGGGCCCCAGCATTTT.

A single count supports this clone. The chain couples TRBV5-6 to TRBJ1-1; 7 bases fit TRBD1. J gave up 11 bases and V 4 bases, and 11 bases lay outside the gene matches. Germline V gene data show CDR1 as SGHDT and CDR2 as YYEEEE. The CDR3 runs to 13 residues. This CDR3 reads CASSRTTGQKAFF. The CDR3 DNA reads TGTGCCAGCAGCCGAACGACAGGGCAGAAGGCTTTCTTT.

This clone was found a few times. The rearrangement uses TRBV30 and TRBJ2-1, with D uncertain. The CDR3 sequence is 15 residues long. Trimming shortened V by 0 bases and J by 1 base, and 10 bases separated the two germline ends. Germline V gene lookup returns CDR1 GTSNPN and CDR2 SVGIG (reference sequence). CDR3 region: CAWSVPQLSYNEQFF. CDR3 nucleotides: TGTGCCTGGAGTGTACCGCAGTTGTCCTACAATGAGCAGTTCTTC.

This clone was observed a few times. The chain joins TRBV10-2 to TRBJ2-1; 7 bases align to TRBD1. V shed 2 bases, J shed 9 bases, and the junction held 10 bases outside the gene matches. This CDR3 spans 15 amino acids. CDR1 and CDR2 (germline): WSHSY, SAAADI. The CDR3, as DNA: TGCGCCAGCAGTGAGGAACAGGGGCTAGGACGTGAGCAGTTCTTC. It yields the protein CASSEEQGLGREQFF.

The chain uses TRBV3-1 (or the pseudogene TRBV3-2) and TRBJ2-1; D is possibly TRBD1 or TRBD2 (6 bases each). Germline V lookup: CDR1 LGHDT, CDR2 YNNKEL (reference sequence). V lost 4 bases to trimming and J lost 8 bases, with 12 bases between them. The CDR3 consists of 13 residues. The CDR3 DNA is TGTGCCAGCAGCCTCCTGGGGGGCTATGAGCAGTTCTTC. This translates into CASSLLGGYEQFF.

For this clone: One end of the junction fails to match germline, which may point to a read error. V and J are TRBV2 and TRBJ1-1; a possible D gene is TRBD1 (5 bases). CDR1 and CDR2 (germline): SNHLY, FYNNEI. CDR3 size: 11 residues. The CDR3 here is CASSDRGPQDF. CDR3 coding DNA: TGTGCCAGCAGTGATCGGGGTCCACAGGACTTC.

The V gene is TRBV18, the J gene TRBJ1-1; tentatively, D is TRBD1 (5 bases). Trimming pared 3 bases from V and 1 base from J, leaving 6 bases between. The CDR3 contains 13 residues. The germline gives CDR1 KGHSH, CDR2 LQKENI. CDR3 loop: CASSPTGNTEAFF. DNA of the CDR3: TGTGCCAGCTCACCCACAGGGAACACTGAAGCTTTCTTT.

V gene TRBV2 combines with J gene TRBJ1-2; TRBD1 is a possible D gene (6 bases). Trimming pared 4 bases from V and 3 bases from J, leaving 12 bases between. The CDR3 spans 14 residues. CDR1 SNHLY and CDR2 FYNNEI come from the germline V gene. The CDR3 sequence is CASSVRQAYYGYTF. CDR3 DNA sequence: TGTGCCAGCAGTGTGAGACAGGCTTACTATGGCTACACCTTC.

The gene calls are TRBV7-9 and TRBJ2-1; tentatively, D is TRBD1 or TRBD2 (5 bases each). The CDR3 covers 15 residues. V lost 2 bases to trimming and J lost 2 bases, with 10 bases between them. Germline loops: CDR1 SEHNR, CDR2 FQNEAQ (reference sequence). The CDR3, as DNA: TGTGCCAGCAGCTTATGGGGGTCGACCTACAATGAGCAGTTCTTC. Amino acids: CASSLWGSTYNEQFF. Complete variable domain (other parts from reference TRBV7-9 and TRBJ2-1): DTGVSQNPRHKITKRGQNVTFRCDPISEHNRLYWYRQTLGQGPEFLTYFQNEAQLEKSRLLSDRFSAERPKGSFSTLEIQRTEQGDSAMYLCASSLWGSTYNEQFFGPGTRLTVL.

The chain carries TRBV10-3 and TRBJ1-1; unclear D gene. V lost 0 bases, J lost 5 bases, and 13 bases lay in between. CDR1 is ENHRY and CDR2 is SYGVKD in the germline V gene. This CDR3 has 15 residues. The DNA for the CDR3 is TGTGCCATCAGTGAGTCTGGCCTAGGTTGGACTGAAGCTTTCTTT. Protein sequence: CAISESGLGWTEAFF.

This rearrangement joins TRBV30 to TRBJ2-7; no clear D. CDR1 is GTSNPN and CDR2 is SVGIG in the germline V gene (reference sequence). V lost 1 base and J 5 bases, leaving 6 bases between the germline ends. The CDR3 totals 11 residues. For the CDR3, the DNA is TGTGCCTGGAGTGAAAGGAACGAGCAGTACTTC. It is translated as CAWSERNEQYF. Full variable domain (missing parts from reference TRBV30 and TRBJ2-7): SQTIHQWPATLVQPVGSPLSLECTVEGTSNPNLYWYRQAAGRGLQLLFYSVGIGQISSEVPQNLSASRPQDRQFILSSKKLLLSDSGFYLCAWSERNEQYFGPGTRLTVT.

This clone was recorded a few times. The chain employs TRBV12-3 or TRBV12-4 and TRBJ2-4; TRBD2 matches 7 bases. V trimming: 5 bases; J trimming: 8 bases; junction bases outside the gene matches: 6. The CDR3 has 13 residues. This CDR3 is CASSTRAGDIQYF. DNA of the CDR3: TGTGCCAGCAGTACTAGGGCGGGGGACATTCAGTACTTC.

This rearrangement joins TRBV30 to TRBJ1-1; possibly TRBD1 for D (5 bases). V was clipped by 0 bases and J by 0 bases, with 17 bases between them. CDR3 length: 17 amino acids. Germline V CDR1 and CDR2: GTSNPN, SVGIG (reference sequence). The DNA of the CDR3 is TGTGCCTGGAGTGTCTCGGGAGCGACAGTTTTGAACACTGAAGCTTTCTTT. This sequence encodes CAWSVSGATVLNTEAFF.

The chain carries TRBV21-1 and TRBJ2-7; TRBD1, the table's D call, lacks a check against the DNA. TRBV21-1 is termed a pseudogene. The length of the CDR3 is 15 residues. In DNA, the CDR3 is TGTGCCAGCAGCGCTCCGTTGGCACCGTATTACGAGCAGTACTTC. Translating gives CASSAPLAPYYEQYF.

The chain recombines TRBV7-6 with TRBJ1-1, with unresolved D. V gave up 1 base and J gave up 5 bases, with 8 bases separating them. The CDR3 spans 13 residues. Germline assignment: CDR1 SGHVS and CDR2 FNYEAQ. The CDR3 sequence: CASSLGSRTEAFF. The CDR3 DNA follows: TGTGCCAGCAGCTTAGGTTCTAGAACTGAAGCTTTCTTT.

V usage is TRBV6-4 and J usage is TRBJ2-5; possibly TRBD2 for D (6 bases). The germline V gene has CDR1 MRHNA and CDR2 SNTAGT. The germline V and J ends were trimmed by 4 bases and 4 bases, with 10 bases remaining between them. The CDR3 spans 13 residues. CDR3 in DNA: TGTGCCAGCAGTGTGGTCGGGGGAGAGACCCAGTACTTC. Residues: CASSVVGGETQYF.

Here the CDR3 reads CASRNSFANYGYTF. CDR3 nucleotides: TGTGCCAGCAGAAACAGCTTCGCTAACTATGGCTACACCTTC. The genes are TRBV6-5 and TRBJ1-2, with D unresolved. Germline CDR1 is MNHEY and CDR2 is SVGAGI. This CDR3 spans 14 amino acids. V lost 6 bases and J 0 bases, leaving 11 bases between the germline ends.

The genes are TRBV2 and TRBJ2-3, with TRBD2 matching 10 bases. CDR1 is SNHLY, CDR2 FYNNEI, per germline. With V trimmed by 11 bases and J by 2 bases, 7 bases remained unmatched. CDR3 size: 14 residues. CDR3 in DNA: TGTGCCGGAAGACTAGCGGGCTTCACAGATACGCAGTATTTT. Translating gives CAGRLAGFTDTQYF.

This clone came up once. This chain links TRBV5-1 with TRBJ1-4; maybe TRBD1 (5 bases). The CDR3 extends over 16 amino acids. Trimming took off 3 bases at V and 6 bases at J, with 18 bases between the two ends. CDR1 is SGHRS, CDR2 YFSETQ, per germline. The CDR3 nucleotides are TGCGCCAGCAGCTCTGGCTCCCTCGGGACCTATGAAAAACTGTTTTTT. As protein: CASSSGSLGTYEKLFF.

The chain employs TRBV7-2 and TRBJ1-1; D is unclear. The CDR3 is made up of 13 amino acids. Per germline, CDR1 SGHTA and CDR2 FQGNSA. The V end was cut by 3 bases, the J end by 5 bases, with 10 bases between. In DNA, the CDR3 is TGTGCCAGCAGCTTTGCAGAAATTACTGAAGCTTTCTTT. It specifies CASSFAEITEAFF.

This chain connects TRBV28 to TRBJ2-1; D unresolved. V was shortened by 3 bases and J by 3 bases, with 12 bases between the two germline ends. The germline V gene encodes CDR1 MDHEN and CDR2 SYDVKM. This CDR3 has 15 amino acids. The CDR3 sequence is CASSLRQVGYNEQFF. The CDR3 nucleotides are TGTGCCAGCAGTTTGCGGCAGGTGGGCTACAATGAGCAGTTCTTC.

This clone was observed a single time. The chain recombines TRBV7-3 with TRBJ2-5; D is unclear. Germline V gene lookup returns CDR1 SGHTA and CDR2 FQGTGA. Trimming cost V 5 bases and J 2 bases, with 12 bases left between them. The length of the CDR3 is 14 residues. CDR3 loop: CASSLGPQQETQYF. The DNA for the CDR3 is TGTGCCAGCAGCCTAGGACCGCAACAAGAGACCCAGTACTTC.

The V call is TRBV24-1, the J call TRBJ2-3, with 9 bases that match TRBD1. The CDR3 is 14 residues long. Germline V gene lookup returns CDR1 KGHDR and CDR2 SFDVKD. V shed 5 bases, J shed 10 bases, and the junction held 9 bases outside the gene matches. The CDR3 loop is CATSVTGGQEAQYF. CDR3 bases: TGTGCCACCAGTGTTACAGGGGGCCAGGAGGCGCAGTATTTT.

The chain is built from TRBV2 and TRBJ1-6; D unclear. The CDR3 sequence is 15 residues long. In germline, CDR1 is SNHLY, CDR2 FYNNEI. The V and J ends lost 4 bases and 5 bases respectively, with 12 bases between them. CDR3 amino acids: CASSGAGWNNSPLHF. The CDR3 DNA sequence: TGTGCCAGCAGTGGGGCAGGCTGGAATAATTCACCCCTCCACTTT.

This clone was counted at least ten times. The J gene is TRBJ1-5, the V gene TRBV24-1, with TRBD1 identical over 8 bases. Per germline, CDR1 KGHDR and CDR2 SFDVKD. After removal of 12 bases from V and 2 bases from J, the junction contained 11 bases not matched to a gene. The CDR3 consists of 15 residues. CDR3 amino acids: CAAPGGRGGNQPQHF. The CDR3 DNA reads as TGTGCCGCGCCAGGGGGCCGGGGTGGCAATCAGCCCCAGCATTTT.

The V gene is TRBV7-9, the J gene TRBJ2-5, with 9 bases fitting TRBD2. CDR1 SEHNR and CDR2 FQNEAQ come from the germline V gene (reference sequence). The CDR3 totals 18 residues. Trimming took 1 base from V and 3 from J; bases not matched to a gene: 12. The CDR3 DNA reads as TGTGCCAGCAGCTTAGGTTGGGCCCTAGCGGGGCCGAAAGAGACCCAGTACTTC. This translates into CASSLGWALAGPKETQYF.

The gene calls are TRBV6-5 and TRBJ2-7; the match to TRBD1 covers 9 bases. The J segment lost 6 bases and the V segment lost 6 bases, leaving 9 bases of the junction unmatched. CDR3 size: 14 residues. Germline V CDR1 and CDR2: MNHEY, SVGAGI. As DNA, the CDR3 is TGTGCCAGCAGCCCCCCCGGGACAGGGCGCGAGCAGTACTTC. It yields the protein CASSPPGTGREQYF.